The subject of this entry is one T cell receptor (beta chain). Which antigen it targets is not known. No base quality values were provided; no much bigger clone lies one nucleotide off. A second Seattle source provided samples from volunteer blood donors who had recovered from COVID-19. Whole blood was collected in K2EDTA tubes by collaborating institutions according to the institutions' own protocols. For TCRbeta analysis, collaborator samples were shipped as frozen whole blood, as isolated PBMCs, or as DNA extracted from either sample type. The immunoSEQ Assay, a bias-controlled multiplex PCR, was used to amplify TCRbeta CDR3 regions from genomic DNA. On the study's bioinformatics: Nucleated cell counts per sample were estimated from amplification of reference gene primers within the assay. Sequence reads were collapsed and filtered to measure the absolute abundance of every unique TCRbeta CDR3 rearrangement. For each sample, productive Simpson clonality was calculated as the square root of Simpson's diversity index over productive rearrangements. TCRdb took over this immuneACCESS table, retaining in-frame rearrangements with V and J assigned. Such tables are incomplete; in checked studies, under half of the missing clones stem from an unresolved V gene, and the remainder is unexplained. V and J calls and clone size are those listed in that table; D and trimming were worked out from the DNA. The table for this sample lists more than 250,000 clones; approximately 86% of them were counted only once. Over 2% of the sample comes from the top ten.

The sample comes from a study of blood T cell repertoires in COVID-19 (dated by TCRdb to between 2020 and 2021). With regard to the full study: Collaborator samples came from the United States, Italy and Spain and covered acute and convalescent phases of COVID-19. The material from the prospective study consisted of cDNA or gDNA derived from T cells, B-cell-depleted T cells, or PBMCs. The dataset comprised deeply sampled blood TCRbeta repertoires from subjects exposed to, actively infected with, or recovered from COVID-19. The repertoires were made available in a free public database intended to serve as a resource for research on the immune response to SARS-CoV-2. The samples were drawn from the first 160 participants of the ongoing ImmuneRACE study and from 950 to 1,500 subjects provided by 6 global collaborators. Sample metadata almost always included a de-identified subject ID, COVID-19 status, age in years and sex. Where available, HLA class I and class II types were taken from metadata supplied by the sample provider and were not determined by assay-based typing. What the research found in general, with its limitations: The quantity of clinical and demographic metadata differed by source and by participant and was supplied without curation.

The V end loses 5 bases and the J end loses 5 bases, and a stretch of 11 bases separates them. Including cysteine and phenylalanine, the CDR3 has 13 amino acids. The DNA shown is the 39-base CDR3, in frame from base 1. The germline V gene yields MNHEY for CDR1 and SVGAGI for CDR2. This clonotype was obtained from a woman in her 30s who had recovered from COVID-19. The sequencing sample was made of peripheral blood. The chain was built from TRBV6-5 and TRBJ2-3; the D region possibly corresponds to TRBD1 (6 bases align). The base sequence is TGTGCCAGCAGTAGGACAGTAGGAGATACGCAGTATTTT. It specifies CASSRTVGDTQYF.